This TCR beta chain appears in the sequencing data of a study of T-cell memory formation after mild COVID-19. The CDR3 has 12 amino acids. Germline CDR1 is SGHRS and CDR2 is YFSETQ. V lost 6 bases and J lost 7, with 10 bases in between. Findings of the study overall: While clones contracting from day 15 to 85 were balanced between CD4 and CD8, later expanders leaned CD4+.

TCR alpha and TCR beta cDNA libraries carrying sample barcodes and UMIs came from 5'RACE with constant-segment primers. TCRdb re-derived calls from the 5' RACE reads in MiXCR, one entry per CDR3 protein. The sample holds 350,000 to 550,000 distinct CDR3 sequences, about a sixth seen once. This clonotype was counted between two and nine times. The antigen is unknown. The chain recombines TRBV5-1 with TRBJ2-2; D unclear. The TCR comes from a man aged 18 to 29 who had mild COVID-19 (a few samples of this study predate the infection). Cell type and time point are not known. Material for sequencing was PBMCs or a T cell subset sorted from them (not recorded which). In DNA form, the CDR3 reads TGCGCCAGCACCAGGACGGGCGGGGAGCTGTTTTTT. It encodes CASTRTGGELFF.